This T cell receptor beta chain stems from a study of graft-versus-host responses after intestinal transplantation (dated by TCRdb to 2020 to 2022). Concerning the study at large: The transplants that recipients received were multivisceral, liver-intestinal, or isolated intestinal. Anti-thymocyte globulin induction was given to all recipients, followed by maintenance tacrolimus and steroids for 2 to 4 years. Bulk TCR-beta CDR3 sequencing was used to track graft-versus-host and host-versus-graft alloreactive T cell clones in the graft, circulation and bone marrow after intestinal transplantation. To identify alloreactive clones, pre-transplant mixed lymphocyte reaction products were sequenced and then compared with unstimulated pre-transplant donor and recipient T cells. A cohort of 20 to 25 intestinal transplant recipients, including one retransplant, was enrolled, and a few patients lacking pretransplant specimens were excluded. A peak of at least 4% donor T cells among recipient peripheral blood mononuclear cells was the definition used for donor T cell macrochimerism. Rather than going through the commercial service, samples from three later patients were sequenced in-house on an Illumina MiSeq and processed with MiXCR.

The library was generated by the immunoSEQ multiplex PCR assay. For most patients, high-throughput TCR-beta CDR3 sequencing of genomic DNA was performed by Adaptive Biotechnologies. Under the source paper's analysis protocol: Adaptive's ImmunoSEQ software supplied the TCR sequencing data for roughly 17 patients, while MiXCR and VDJtools were used to process a few other patients. CDR3 nucleotide sequences shared by donor and recipient were removed because the origin of these sequences could not be assigned. Alloreactive clones required at least 2-fold expansion over unstimulated cells and minimum CFSE-low frequency of 0.002% (template counts) or 0.001% (read counts). Mappable clones were those detected in sequenced pre-transplant spleen, lymph node, or MLR CFSE-low populations of the donor or recipient. Cumulative frequency of alloreactive clones was calculated as a percentage of all sequences weighted by copy number. TCRdb carries this immuneACCESS record with in-frame sequences only. Its versions omit some clonotypes, under half of them owing to an unresolved V gene in the studies checked, with the rest unexplained. V and J calls and clone size come straight from that table; D and trimming were deduced from the DNA. The sample data list 50,000 to 75,000 clones, and approximately 91% of these were observed just once. The top ten clonotypes cover around 1.7% of the sample.

Intraepithelial and lamina propria lymphocytes were isolated from graft specimens using dithiothreitol, EDTA incubations and collagenase D digestion. Serial intestinal graft biopsy specimens collected up to 600 days after transplant underwent bulk TCR-beta sequencing. The V end gives up 7 bases and the J end 2 bases, leaving 20 bases in the junction not matched to a gene. The CDR1 and CDR2 encoded by the germline V gene are SQVTM and ANQGSEA. The CDR3 has 18 amino acids, counting the end cysteine and phenylalanine. Of the read, only the CDR3 DNA is kept; its 54 bases are in frame from base 1. Broader findings and caveats from the paper: Conclusions were limited by the relatively low number and heterogeneity of intestinal transplant patients. GvH clones turned up in recipient bone marrow, with some appearing earlier in ileal mucosa or blood, a pattern consistent with an intestinal mucosal origin. Patients with donor T cell macrochimerism had high GvH to HvG T cell clonal ratios in their allografts. Early after transplant, peak levels of circulating GvH clones were found to be associated with declines in HvG clones.

Turning to this clone: The antigen it recognizes is unknown. Per-base quality was not reported, and no clone a single base away is much larger than it.

Recombination linked TRBV29-1 to TRBJ2-5, and TRBD1 matches 9 of the central bases. The sample consisted of ileum tissue, taken less than 400 days after transplant. This sequence originates from a human patient who received an intestinal transplant, so some T cells may come from the graft donor. The DNA sequence follows: TGCAGCGCGCGCGAGAGGGCCGGATACAGGGGGCCACAAGAGACCCAGTACTTC. Its translation reads: CSARERAGYRGPQETQYF.